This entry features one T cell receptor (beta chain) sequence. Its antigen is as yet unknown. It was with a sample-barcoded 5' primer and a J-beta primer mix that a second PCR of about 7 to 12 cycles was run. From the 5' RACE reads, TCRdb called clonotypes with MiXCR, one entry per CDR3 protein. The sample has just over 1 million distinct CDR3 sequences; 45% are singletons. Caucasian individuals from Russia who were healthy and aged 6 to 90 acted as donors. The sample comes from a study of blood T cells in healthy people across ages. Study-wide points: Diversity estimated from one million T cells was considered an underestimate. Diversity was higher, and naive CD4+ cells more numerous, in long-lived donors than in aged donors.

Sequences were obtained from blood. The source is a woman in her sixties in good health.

The CDR3: CATLQGEKETQYF. The CDR3 nucleotides read TGTGCCACCTTACAGGGGGAAAAAGAGACCCAGTACTTC. The chain couples TRBV10-3 to TRBJ2-5; 8 nucleotides align to TRBD1. The CDR3 is made up of 13 amino acids. Trimming took 10 bases from V and 3 from J; bases not matched to a gene: 7. CDR1 and CDR2 from the germline V gene are ENHRY and SYGVKD.